The 2 T cell receptor beta chains below were found in one sample sequenced in a study of blood T cell repertoires in COVID-19. Profiled with immunoSEQ multiplex PCR; TCRdb holds only in-frame clones, not every one. Here the sample spans some 200,000 clones, 80% being singletons. The sequenced sample consisted of peripheral blood. The receptors stem from a woman aged 70 to 79 with acute or convalescent COVID-19.

To note about this clone: Other DNA sequences in the same sample also yield this CDR3. V is TRBV12-3 or TRBV12-4 and J is TRBJ1-6; possibly TRBD1 for D (5 bases). V was trimmed by 6 bases and J by 5 bases, leaving 8 bases between them. The CDR3 consists of 13 residues. CDR3 region: CASRGQNNSPLHF. The CDR3 DNA is TGTGCCAGCAGGGGGCAAAATAATTCACCCCTCCACTTT.

V is TRBV5-6 and J is TRBJ2-7; 8 bases match TRBD2. Germline trimming cut 2 bases from V and 5 bases from J; bases unmatched to any gene: 6. Germline assignment: CDR1 SGHDT and CDR2 YYEEEE. The CDR3 totals 14 residues. Here the CDR3 DNA reads TGTGCCAGCAGCTTCGGGGGGGTTCCGGACGAGCAGTACTTC. Its translation is CASSFGGVPDEQYF. Together with reference TRBV5-6 and TRBJ2-7, the CDR3 gives the full variable domain: DAGVTQSPTHLIKTRGQQVTLRCSPKSGHDTVSWYQQALGQGPQFIFQYYEEEERQRGNFPDRFSGHQFPNYSSELNVNALLLGDSALYLCASSFGGVPDEQYFGPGTRLTVT.